This T cell receptor beta chain was identified during a study of blood T cell repertoires in COVID-19. Source study methods: Amplification from reference gene primers served as the basis for estimated nucleated cell counts. Libraries were prepared by immunoSEQ multiplex PCR; TCRdb keeps only in-frame clonotypes and omits some of them. That table is the source of V, J and clone size, and D and trimming were worked out from the DNA. The table shows more than 300,000 clones, with 86% occurring only once. Specimen: peripheral blood. This TCR came from a woman between 50 and 59 years old with acute or convalescent COVID-19.

CDR3 in amino acids: CSVGAREGALEKLFF. In DNA form, the CDR3 reads TGCAGCGTTGGGGCCCGTGAGGGGGCGCTTGAAAAACTGTTTTTT. The chain carries TRBV29-1 and TRBJ1-4; 7 positions match TRBD1. Germline V CDR1 and CDR2: SQVTM, ANQGSEA. The CDR3 sequence is 15 residues long. V shed 4 bases and J 7 bases; nucleotides not matched to a gene: 12.